This record covers a single T cell receptor (beta chain). The data belong to a study of control samples from healthy donors and cancer patients. V dropped 2 bases and J dropped 0; count of bases not matched to a gene: 2. The CDR3 extends over 15 amino acids. Germline CDR1 reads SGHRS; CDR2 reads YFSETQ. This table comes from immunoSEQ multiplex PCR, and its TCRdb copy is limited to in-frame clones, with some not included. The table includes under 200,000 clones, about 90% detected once. This chain connects TRBV5-1 to TRBJ2-3; 8 bases fit TRBD2. The receptor was derived from a woman aged 30 to 39 in good health. Sequencing input: blood. The CDR3 reads CASSLPGGSTDTQYF. DNA of the CDR3: TGCGCCAGCAGCTTACCGGGGGGGAGCACAGATACGCAGTATTTT.